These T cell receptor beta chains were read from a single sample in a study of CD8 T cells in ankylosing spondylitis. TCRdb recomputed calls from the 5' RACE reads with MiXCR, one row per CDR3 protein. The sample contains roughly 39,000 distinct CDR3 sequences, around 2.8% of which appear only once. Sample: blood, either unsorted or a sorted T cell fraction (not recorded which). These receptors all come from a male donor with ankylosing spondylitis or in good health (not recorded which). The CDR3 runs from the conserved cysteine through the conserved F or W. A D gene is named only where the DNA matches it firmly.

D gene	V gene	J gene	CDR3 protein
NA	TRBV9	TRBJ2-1	CASSVGRGSAYNEQFF
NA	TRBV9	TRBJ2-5	CASSVSPQGNQETQYF
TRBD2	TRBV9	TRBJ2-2	CASSARTSGGGGGELFF
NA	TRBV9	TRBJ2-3	CATGPGGTDTQYF
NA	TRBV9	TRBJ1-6	CASSLNTGLGSPLHF
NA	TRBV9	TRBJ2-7	CASSVGVRTYEQYF
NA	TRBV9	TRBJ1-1	CASSVARTATNTEAFF
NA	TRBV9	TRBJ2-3	CASSDRSTDTQYF
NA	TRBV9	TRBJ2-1	CASSVGGIASYNEQFF
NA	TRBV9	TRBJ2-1	CASSVAAGDRSSGAIYNEQFF
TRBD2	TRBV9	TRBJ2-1	CASSVGTAGAGYNEQFF
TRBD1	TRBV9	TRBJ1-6	CASSPGQENSPLHF
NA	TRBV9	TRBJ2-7	CASSGGPSGSNEQYF
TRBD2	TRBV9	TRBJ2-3	CASSVAWTSGTDTQYF
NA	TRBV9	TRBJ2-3	CASSAEGTRRLDTQYF
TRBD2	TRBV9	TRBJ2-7	CASSVVPSGRAHEQYF
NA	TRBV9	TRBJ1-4	CASSVVGGNGDEKLFF
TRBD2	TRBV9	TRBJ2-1	CASSSGTRVYNEQFF
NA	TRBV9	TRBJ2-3	CASSDRRGADTQYF
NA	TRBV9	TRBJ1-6	CASRGSEVNSPLHF
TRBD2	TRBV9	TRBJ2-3	CASSVSGRVADTQYF
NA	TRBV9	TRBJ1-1	CASSGEPNTEAFF
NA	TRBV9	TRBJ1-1	CASSVVQGSSEAFF
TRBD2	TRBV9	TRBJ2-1	CASSATSGRLNEQFF
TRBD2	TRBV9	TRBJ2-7	CASSVGASGRYEQYF
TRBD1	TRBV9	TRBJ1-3	CASTSRGDRLSGNTIYF
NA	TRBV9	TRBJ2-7	CASSVAPSSGMEQYF
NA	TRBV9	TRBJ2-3	CASSVGRSPDTQYF
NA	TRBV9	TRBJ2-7	CASSVDPGAWYEQYF